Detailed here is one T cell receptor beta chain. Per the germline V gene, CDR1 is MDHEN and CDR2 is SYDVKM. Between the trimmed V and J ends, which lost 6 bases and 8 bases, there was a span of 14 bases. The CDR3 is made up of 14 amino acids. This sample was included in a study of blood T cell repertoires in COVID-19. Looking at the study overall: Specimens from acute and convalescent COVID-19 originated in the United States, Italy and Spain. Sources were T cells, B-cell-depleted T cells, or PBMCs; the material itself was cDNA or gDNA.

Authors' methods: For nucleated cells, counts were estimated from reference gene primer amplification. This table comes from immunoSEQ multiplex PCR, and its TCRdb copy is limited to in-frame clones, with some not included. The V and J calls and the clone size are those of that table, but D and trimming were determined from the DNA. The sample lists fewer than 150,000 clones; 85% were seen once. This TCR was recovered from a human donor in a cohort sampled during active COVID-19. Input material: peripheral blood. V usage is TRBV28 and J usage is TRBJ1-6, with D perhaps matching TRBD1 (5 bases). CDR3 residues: CASSGGTAYSPLHF. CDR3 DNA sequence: TGTGCCAGCAGCGGAGGGACCGCATATTCACCCCTCCACTTT.